This T cell receptor (beta chain) was observed in a study of T cell repertoires in cytomegalovirus infection. TCRdb called the reads again in MiXCR, with one record for every CDR3 protein. Of under 600,000 distinct CDR3 sequences in the sample, 16% were seen once. This clonotype occurred a few times. Trimming stripped 3 bases from V and 2 bases from J, with 26 bases between. CDR1 and CDR2 (germline): LNHDA, SQIVND (reference sequence). This CDR3 has 20 residues. This chain joins TRBV19 and TRBJ1-5, with a weak D call TRBD1 (5 bases). The sequenced sample consisted of CD8+ T cells from PBMCs. The sequence was obtained from a human donor in good health (CMV status not recorded). Some clones in this sample may be carry-over from other donors' samples. CDR3 amino acids: CASSIRHLIPRGAGNQPQHF. CDR3 in DNA: TGTGCCAGTAGTATCAGGCATCTTATACCCCGAGGGGCCGGCAATCAGCCCCAGCATTTT.